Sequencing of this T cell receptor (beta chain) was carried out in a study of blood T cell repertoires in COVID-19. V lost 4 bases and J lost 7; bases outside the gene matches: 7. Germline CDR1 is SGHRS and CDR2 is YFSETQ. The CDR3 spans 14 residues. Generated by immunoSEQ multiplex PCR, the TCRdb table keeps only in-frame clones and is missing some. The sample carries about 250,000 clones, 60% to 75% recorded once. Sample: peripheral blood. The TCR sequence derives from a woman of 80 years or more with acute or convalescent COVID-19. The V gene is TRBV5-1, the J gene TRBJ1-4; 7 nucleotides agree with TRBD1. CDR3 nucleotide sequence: TGCGCCAGCAGCCTGGGACAGCAGATTGAAAAACTGTTTTTT. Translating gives CASSLGQQIEKLFF.